The 24 T cell receptor beta chains below were found in one sample sequenced in a study of identical twins. TCRdb recomputed calls from the 5' RACE reads with MiXCR, one row per CDR3 protein. The table has 200,000 to 300,000 distinct CDR3 sequences, 7.5% seen once. These data were also filed under a second study, of yellow fever vaccine responses in identical twins.

Sample: CD8+ T cells sorted from blood. The receptor set was obtained from a woman aged 18-29 years in good health.

The rearrangement joins TRBV27 to TRBJ1-5, with unresolved D. Germline loops: CDR1 MNHEY, CDR2 SMNVEV (reference sequence). This CDR3 is 13 amino acids long. Trimming shortened V by 8 bases and J by 0 bases, and 8 bases separated the two germline ends. CDR3 sequence reads: CASHRDSNQPQHF. In DNA, the CDR3 is TGTGCCAGCCACAGAGATAGCAATCAGCCCCAGCATTTT.

The chain carries TRBV6-2 or TRBV6-3 and TRBJ1-1, with 7 bases matching TRBD1. The CDR3 covers 15 residues. From germline, CDR1 is MNHEY and CDR2 SVGEGT. Trimming cost V 4 bases and J 3 bases; bases outside gene matches: 8. CDR3 coding DNA: TGTGCCAGCAGTTCTGACAGGGTCACGGACACTGAAGCTTTCTTT. Amino acid sequence: CASSSDRVTDTEAFF.

This clonotype has just a few counts. The CDR3 sequence is CASSPPSGFSYEQYF. CDR3 DNA: TGTGCCAGCAGCCCACCTAGCGGGTTCTCCTACGAGCAGTACTTC. The chain is built from TRBV9 and TRBJ2-7; 8 nucleotides line up with TRBD2. This CDR3 comprises 15 residues. CDR1 SGDLS and CDR2 YYNGEE come from the germline V gene. V was clipped by 4 bases and J by 0 bases; unmatched bases: 6.

This chain joins TRBV12-3 or TRBV12-4 and TRBJ1-2; TRBD1 agrees at 7 bases. CDR3 length: 12 residues. V trimming: 5 bases; J trimming: 4 bases; junction bases outside the gene matches: 1. CDR3 DNA: TGTGCCAGCAGTACAGGGGCCTATGGCTACACCTTC. Encoded protein: CASSTGAYGYTF.

The chain links TRBV5-6 to TRBJ2-3; 11 bases map to TRBD1. Germline lookup yields CDR1 SGHDT and CDR2 YYEEEE. The CDR3 is 16 residues long. J gave up 5 bases and V 3 bases, and 8 bases lay outside the gene matches. The CDR3 DNA is TGTGCCAGCAGCTGGACAGGGGGCGCACCCCAAGATACGCAGTATTTT. Its translation is CASSWTGGAPQDTQYF.

There are many counts of this clonotype. The chain employs TRBV9 and TRBJ2-4; D remains unclear. The V gene lost 3 bases and the J gene lost 12 bases, with 7 bases spanning the gap. CDR3 length: 10 amino acids. Germline values: CDR1 SGDLS, CDR2 YYNGEE. The CDR3 DNA sequence: TGTGCCAGCAGCGCCAACCCTCAGTACTTC. It codes for CASSANPQYF.

This clonotype came up a few times. The V gene is TRBV24-1, the J gene TRBJ2-7, with D possibly matching TRBD2 (5 bases). V lost 7 bases to trimming and J lost 2 bases, with 14 bases between them. Germline V gene data show CDR1 as KGHDR and CDR2 as SFDVKD. The CDR3 loop spans 14 amino acids. The CDR3 sequence is CATSPSYGAYEQYF. In nucleotides, the CDR3 is TGTGCCACCAGCCCCTCCTACGGGGCCTACGAGCAGTACTTC.

This clonotype turned up a few times. A read error may produce the germline difference seen at one junction end. The chain recombines TRBV24-1 with TRBJ2-2; maybe TRBD1 (6 bases). CDR3 length equals 21 residues. From germline, CDR1 is KGHDR and CDR2 SFDVKD. The CDR3 nucleotides read TGTGGCACCAGTGATTTCCCCGGGACACTTCCCATAGGCGCGAACACCGGGGAGCTGTTTTTT. This gives the protein CGTSDFPGTLPIGANTGELFF.

Note on this clonotype: At one end, the junction sequence differs from germline, possibly due to a read error. The chain employs TRBV3-1 and TRBJ1-1; D is unclear. Germline assignment: CDR1 LGHDT and CDR2 YNNKEL (reference sequence). The CDR3 sequence is 15 residues long. CDR3 residues: CACSQPLGPNTEAFF. CDR3 sequence (DNA): TGTGCCTGCAGCCAACCCCTTGGACCGAACACTGAAGCTTTCTTT.

This clonotype was found many times. The V gene is TRBV7-2, the J gene TRBJ1-2; no clear D. The CDR3 totals 11 residues. The V and J ends lost 3 bases and 7 bases respectively, with 6 bases between them. Germline V lookup: CDR1 SGHTA, CDR2 FQGNSA. CDR3 loop: CASSFRGGYTF. CDR3 nucleotides: TGTGCCAGCAGCTTTCGGGGTGGCTACACCTTC.

The rearrangement uses TRBV5-6 and TRBJ2-7; possible D gene TRBD2, 6 bases. Germline V gene lookup returns CDR1 SGHDT and CDR2 YYEEEE. The germline V and J ends were trimmed by 3 bases and 6 bases, with 13 bases remaining between them. The CDR3 totals 13 residues. CDR3 DNA: TGTGCCAGCAGCTCGGGGGACCTGGGCGAGCAGTACGTC. Its protein product is CASSSGDLGEQYV.

The chain recombines TRBV27 with TRBJ2-7; the match to TRBD1 covers 10 bases. The CDR3 has 15 residues. J lost 4 bases, V lost 5 bases, and 8 bases had no gene match. Germline CDR1 MNHEY, CDR2 SMNVEV (reference sequence). As DNA, the CDR3 is TGTGCCAGCAGTCCATGGGACAGGGGTAATTACGAGCAGTACTTC. It yields the protein CASSPWDRGNYEQYF.

This clonotype was seen a few times. This chain links TRBV20-1 with TRBJ2-4; the match to TRBD2 covers 12 bases. CDR1 and CDR2 (germline): DFQATT, SNEGSKA (reference sequence). This CDR3 has 17 amino acids. The junction had 6 bases not matched to a gene; V was cut back by 3 bases and J by 0 bases. CDR3 sequence (DNA): TGCAGTGCTAGCACTAGCGGGGGGAAACTAGCCAAAAACATTCAGTACTTC. Translated, it gives CSASTSGGKLAKNIQYF.

This clonotype was counted between two and nine times. Here the CDR3 DNA reads TGTGCCAGCATAACTGGGGAGCTACCCACAGATACGCAGTATTTT. Its translation: CASITGELPTDTQYF. V and J are TRBV2 and TRBJ2-3; D may be TRBD2 (5 bases). Trimming pared 7 bases from V and 2 bases from J, leaving 16 bases between. The CDR3 extends over 15 amino acids. Looked up from germline, CDR1 is SNHLY and CDR2 is FYNNEI.

This clonotype showed up many times. The chain combines TRBV4-1 with TRBJ2-7, with 12 bases identical to TRBD2. Germline-derived CDR1 and CDR2 are MGHRA and YSYEKL. This CDR3 contains 15 residues. V gave up 1 base and J gave up 4 bases; unmatched junction bases: 2. CDR3 sequence reads: CASSQGGTSGYEQYF. In nucleotides, the CDR3 is TGCGCCAGCAGCCAAGGTGGGACTAGCGGGTACGAGCAGTACTTC.

Ten or more counts support this clonotype. V gene TRBV5-6 combines with J gene TRBJ2-1; TRBD1 agrees at 8 bases. Trimming removed 6 bases from V and 7 bases from J; junction bases left unmatched: 9. The germline V gene encodes CDR1 SGHDT and CDR2 YYEEEE. This CDR3 has 14 residues. The CDR3 loop is CASTANRGTNEQFF. The CDR3 DNA reads TGTGCCAGCACCGCCAACAGGGGGACAAATGAGCAGTTCTTC.

This clonotype was seen ten or more times. The chain combines TRBV7-9 with TRBJ2-1, with TRBD2 matching over 7 bases. The V gene's germline CDR1 is SEHNR and CDR2 FQNEAQ (reference sequence). Unmatched junction bases numbered 7, after V lost 0 bases and J lost 5 bases. There are 16 residues in the CDR3. The CDR3 sequence is CASSLARAGDNNEQFF. DNA of the CDR3: TGTGCCAGCAGCTTAGCGCGCGCGGGAGACAACAATGAGCAGTTCTTC.

This clonotype was observed many times. J is TRBJ2-7 and V is TRBV3-1; D might be TRBD2 (5 bases). CDR3 length: 14 residues. The ends were cut back, 4 bases at V and 2 bases at J, with 12 bases in the middle. In germline, CDR1 is LGHDT, CDR2 YNNKEL (reference sequence). Here the CDR3 DNA reads TGTGCCAGCAGCCCCTTCTACGGGACCTACGAGCAGTACTTC. This sequence encodes CASSPFYGTYEQYF.

In this sample, this clonotype turned up many times. The chain is built from TRBV2 and TRBJ1-6; no clear D gene. Germline CDR1 is SNHLY and CDR2 is FYNNEI. With 7 bases removed from V and 0 bases from J, the gap between germline ends came to 4 bases. The CDR3 runs to 13 residues. The chain's CDR3 is CASTISYNSPLHF. The CDR3 DNA sequence: TGTGCCAGCACTATCTCCTATAATTCACCCCTCCACTTT. Looking up the rest from reference TRBV2 and TRBJ1-6 gives the full variable domain: EPEVTQTPSHQVTQMGQEVILRCVPISNHLYFYWYRQILGQKVEFLVSFYNNEISEKSEIFDDQFSVERPDGSNFTLKIRSTKLEDSAMYFCASTISYNSPLHFGNGTRLTVT.

The rearrangement uses TRBV24-1 and TRBJ2-3; D call uncertain. The CDR3 contains 15 residues. Trimming took 3 bases from V and 0 from J, leaving 9 bases between them. Germline V gives CDR1 KGHDR, CDR2 SFDVKD. The CDR3 sequence is CATSDARWSTDTQYF. The CDR3 DNA reads TGTGCCACCAGTGATGCCCGGTGGAGCACAGATACGCAGTATTTT.

This clonotype has a handful of counts. V gene TRBV7-8 combines with J gene TRBJ2-5; no definite D call. CDR1 is SGHVS, CDR2 FQNEAQ, per germline. V dropped 5 bases and J dropped 5 bases, with 12 bases sitting between them. The CDR3 has 13 amino acids. The CDR3 sequence: CASSPNLEETQYF. The DNA of the CDR3 is TGTGCCAGCAGCCCCAATTTGGAGGAGACCCAGTACTTC.

The chain uses TRBV20-1 and TRBJ1-1, with D possibly matching TRBD1 (5 bases). V lost 0 bases, J lost 3 bases, and 14 bases lay in between. This CDR3 is built from 15 residues. Germline V gene sequence: CDR1 DFQATT, CDR2 SNEGSKA (reference sequence). The CDR3 bases are TGCAGTGCTAGAGATGTAACCCGGGGGTACACTGAAGCTTTCTTT. Protein product: CSARDVTRGYTEAFF.

This clonotype was seen many times. A junction end diverges from the germline sequence, so it may reflect a read error. This rearrangement joins TRBV5-1 to TRBJ2-1; 8 bases match TRBD1. CDR3 length equals 16 residues. In germline, CDR1 is SGHRS, CDR2 YFSETQ. CDR3: CASSLGTGGSYNEQFF. CDR3 DNA: TGTGCCAGCAGTTTGGGGACAGGCGGCTCCTACAATGAGCAGTTCTTC.

This clonotype was detected many times. The chain carries TRBV2 and TRBJ2-1, with D possibly matching TRBD2 (5 bases). The CDR3 has 15 residues. From germline, CDR1 is SNHLY and CDR2 FYNNEI. V lost 5 bases to trimming and J lost 0 bases, with 11 bases between them. The CDR3, as DNA: TGTGCCAGCAGTCTTCCGGGAAGCTCCTACAATGAGCAGTTCTTC. It codes for CASSLPGSSYNEQFF.